Following are 10 T cell receptor beta chains from one sample sequenced in a study of blood T cell repertoires in COVID-19. Using immunoSEQ multiplex PCR, the repertoire was profiled, and TCRdb retains in-frame clones only, with some absent. The sample holds approximately 200,000 clones; about 81% are singletons and the top ten take 3.2%. Sequenced sample: PBMCs or T cells enriched from blood (not recorded which). These receptors were obtained from a woman aged 25 to 39 who had recovered from COVID-19.

V usage is TRBV5-1 and J usage is TRBJ1-1; no reliable D call. Germline V gives CDR1 SGHRS, CDR2 YFSETQ. The CDR3 has 14 residues. V was shortened by 4 bases and J by 0 bases, with 10 bases between the two germline ends. The CDR3 DNA is TGCGCCAGCAGCATTTCTAAGATGAACACTGAAGCTTTCTTT. Translating it yields CASSISKMNTEAFF.

V and J are TRBV11-2 and TRBJ1-5; D not resolved. The V end was cut by 2 bases, the J end by 10 bases, with 12 bases between. Germline CDR1 is SGHAT and CDR2 is FQNNGV. The CDR3 loop spans 13 amino acids. CDR3 in DNA: TGTGCCAGCAGCTTAAGAGGCGGGAGACCCCAGCATTTT. Translated: CASSLRGGRPQHF.

This chain joins TRBV28 and TRBJ1-2, with D unresolved. The CDR3 consists of 16 residues. Germline V lookup: CDR1 MDHEN, CDR2 SYDVKM. V lost 6 bases and J lost 0, with 17 bases in between. CDR3: CASSRDFRKPNYGYTF. CDR3 coding DNA: TGTGCCAGCAGCCGAGATTTTCGTAAACCTAACTATGGCTACACCTTC.

The rearrangement links TRBV28 to TRBJ1-1, with D possibly being TRBD1 (6 bases). The germline V gene encodes CDR1 MDHEN and CDR2 SYDVKM. Trimming removed 6 bases at V and 5 bases at J, with 16 bases between. This CDR3 comprises 14 residues. CDR3 sequence reads: CASRRLQGWTEAFF. The CDR3 nucleotides are TGTGCCAGCAGGCGATTACAGGGATGGACTGAAGCTTTCTTT. The full variable domain, rest sourced from reference TRBV28 and TRBJ1-1, is DVKVTQSSRYLVKRTGEKVFLECVQDMDHENMFWYRQDPGLGLRLIYFSYDVKMKEKGDIPEGYSVSREKKERFSLILESASTNQTSMYLCASRRLQGWTEAFFGQGTRLTVV.

This CDR3 reads CATSDQDRPNTEAFF. Written as DNA, the CDR3 is TGTGCCACCAGTGATCAGGACAGGCCTAACACTGAAGCTTTCTTT. The chain links TRBV24-1 to TRBJ1-1, with TRBD1 matching over 7 bases. The CDR3 runs 15 residues. CDR1 and CDR2 from the germline V gene are KGHDR and SFDVKD. V trimming: 3 bases; J trimming: 2 bases; junction bases outside the gene matches: 5.

V gene TRBV4-1 combines with J gene TRBJ2-7, with D perhaps TRBD2 (6 bases). CDR1 and CDR2 from the germline V gene are MGHRA and YSYEKL. Trimming removed 1 base at V and 1 base at J, with 26 bases between. The CDR3 spans 20 residues. CDR3 nucleotide sequence: TGCGCCAGCAGCCAAGTGGGGGGAAGCCGCGCTGGAGGGGCTTCCTACGAGCAGTACGTC. Its translation: CASSQVGGSRAGGASYEQYV.

The gene calls are TRBV7-3 and TRBJ2-2, with TRBD2 as a possible D gene (6 bases). Germline V gene lookup returns CDR1 SGHTA and CDR2 FQGTGA. V was trimmed by 5 bases and J by 8 bases, leaving 9 bases between them. The CDR3 loop spans 12 amino acids. CDR3: CASSPAGGELFF. CDR3 coding DNA: TGTGCCAGCAGCCCCGCGGGGGGGGAGCTGTTTTTT.

The rearrangement links TRBV9 to TRBJ1-3, with D unresolved. This CDR3 is 20 amino acids long. Trimming took off 0 bases at V and 0 bases at J, with 22 bases between the two ends. CDR1 and CDR2 from the germline V gene are SGDLS and YYNGEE. The CDR3 coding sequence is TGTGCCAGCAGCGTAGTGCCTCGGAGGGAACCACGGAGCTCTGGAAACACCATATATTTT. It translates to CASSVVPRREPRSSGNTIYF.

The V and J genes are TRBV11-2 and TRBJ1-1; TRBD1 aligns across 8 bases. The V gene's germline CDR1 is SGHAT and CDR2 FQNNGV. V lost 2 bases to trimming and J lost 3 bases; unmatched junction nucleotides: 11. The length of the CDR3 is 17 residues. The CDR3: CASSLLGLTGVYTEAFF. The CDR3 nucleotides are TGTGCCAGCAGCTTATTGGGCCTGACAGGGGTATACACTGAAGCTTTCTTT.

V is TRBV18 and J is TRBJ2-2; TRBD2 is a possible D gene (6 bases). The CDR3 is made up of 16 amino acids. The V gene's germline CDR1 is KGHSH and CDR2 LQKENI. Trimming took off 0 bases at V and 5 bases at J, with 13 bases between the two ends. The CDR3 sequence is CASSPPTSEGTGELFF. The CDR3 DNA reads TGTGCCAGCTCACCACCTACCTCGGAGGGGACCGGGGAGCTGTTTTTT.